Listed below are T cell receptor beta chains from one sample, sequenced in a study of blood T cell repertoires in COVID-19. TCRdb's table, derived via immunoSEQ multiplex PCR, lists solely in-frame clones and lacks some. The top ten clones hold approximately 40% of a sample with about 150,000 clones, about 85% of them seen once. The sequencing input was peripheral blood. These receptors came from a human donor in a cohort sampled during active COVID-19. Both conserved end residues are part of each CDR3. A D gene is named only where the DNA matches it firmly. Size is stated for part of the rows, as once, few or many counts, or as a class when the clone is expanded.

clone_size: .; d_call: TRBD1; j_call: TRBJ1-2; v_call: TRBV3-1/TRBV3-2; cdr3_nt: TGTGCCAGCAGCCAGGGGACAGTCCGCTATGGCTACACCTTC; cdr3_aa: CASSQGTVRYGYTF
clone_size: .; d_call: .; j_call: TRBJ1-2; v_call: TRBV11-2; cdr3_nt: TGTGCCAGCAGCTTAGTCGGGGGATGGAACTATGGCTACACCTTC; cdr3_aa: CASSLVGGWNYGYTF
clone_size: .; d_call: .; j_call: TRBJ2-5; v_call: TRBV7-2; cdr3_nt: TGTGCCAGCAAAATCGACAGTTACCAAGAGACCCAGTACTTC; cdr3_aa: CASKIDSYQETQYF
clone_size: .; d_call: .; j_call: TRBJ2-7; v_call: TRBV29-1; cdr3_nt: TGCAGCGTGCGACAGTACTACGAGCAGTACTTC; cdr3_aa: CSVRQYYEQYF
clone_size: .; d_call: TRBD1; j_call: TRBJ1-4; v_call: TRBV30; cdr3_nt: TGTGCCTGGGGACAGGGGTTTGGTGAAAAACTGTTTTTT; cdr3_aa: CAWGQGFGEKLFF
clone_size: .; d_call: .; j_call: TRBJ1-4; v_call: TRBV5-4; cdr3_nt: TGTGCCAGCAGCTTGGACGGCGGCGCTAATGAAAAACTGTTTTTT; cdr3_aa: CASSLDGGANEKLFF
clone_size: .; d_call: .; j_call: TRBJ2-1; v_call: TRBV12-3/TRBV12-4; cdr3_nt: TGTGCCAGCAGTTTGGGTAGGACACAGGAGTTCTTC; cdr3_aa: CASSLGRTQEFF
clone_size: .; d_call: .; j_call: TRBJ1-2; v_call: TRBV5-1; cdr3_nt: TGCGCCAGCAGCTTGGAGCCGAGCTATGGCTACACCTTC; cdr3_aa: CASSLEPSYGYTF
clone_size: once; d_call: .; j_call: TRBJ2-7; v_call: TRBV23-1; cdr3_nt: TGCGCCAGCAGTCAAAGTGGCCTTCAACCGGAGCAGTACTTC; cdr3_aa: CASSQSGLQPEQYF
clone_size: .; d_call: .; j_call: TRBJ1-2; v_call: TRBV28; cdr3_nt: TGTGCCAGCAGCCCTACTCCAGGGGCGTTGGCTAACTATGGCTACACCTTC; cdr3_aa: CASSPTPGALANYGYTF
clone_size: .; d_call: .; j_call: TRBJ1-1; v_call: TRBV5-1; cdr3_nt: TGCGCCAGCAGCTTGCAGGGCCGCACTGAAGCTTTCTTT; cdr3_aa: CASSLQGRTEAFF
clone_size: .; d_call: TRBD1; j_call: TRBJ2-7; v_call: TRBV29-1; cdr3_nt: TGCAGCACACTAACGGGACAGGATTCCTACGAGCAGTACTTC; cdr3_aa: CSTLTGQDSYEQYF
clone_size: .; d_call: TRBD2; j_call: TRBJ2-5; v_call: TRBV15; cdr3_nt: TGTGCCACCAGCCCCGGGGGGAGGAGGTACCAAGAGACCCAGTACTTC; cdr3_aa: CATSPGGRRYQETQYF
clone_size: .; d_call: TRBD1; j_call: TRBJ1-2; v_call: TRBV6-5; cdr3_nt: TGTGCCAGCAGTTCATCGTGGACAGGCACTTATGGCTACACCTTC; cdr3_aa: CASSSSWTGTYGYTF
clone_size: .; d_call: TRBD1; j_call: TRBJ1-4; v_call: TRBV4-3; cdr3_nt: TGCGCCAGCAGCCTCCAAGGGGGGGGACAGGGGTCTGAAAAACTGTTTTTT; cdr3_aa: CASSLQGGGQGSEKLFF
clone_size: .; d_call: .; j_call: TRBJ1-5; v_call: TRBV7-2; cdr3_nt: TGTGCCAGCAGACCCGGGGGCAATCAGCCCCAGCATTTT; cdr3_aa: CASRPGGNQPQHF
clone_size: .; d_call: .; j_call: TRBJ1-1; v_call: TRBV18; cdr3_nt: TGTGCCAGCTCACCACCGGGAGACACTGAAGCTTTCTTT; cdr3_aa: CASSPPGDTEAFF